This T cell receptor (beta chain) was captured by sequencing in a study of T cells in Graves' hyperthyroidism and ophthalmopathy. Study-level results: Patients with ophthalmopathy were separated from those with stable hyperthyroidism by a 13 V-J model. The blood repertoire included most of the expanded thyroid clonotypes above 0.001.

The CDR3 totals 13 residues. The V end lost 0 bases, the J end lost 6 bases, and 5 bases lay between the germline ends. This clonotype has a handful of counts. Its antigen is still unknown. Using RNA transcripts as the source, TCR beta CDR3 regions were amplified. The primer set for the first-round RT-PCR of the TCR CDR3 was HTBI. TCRdb ran MiXCR on the multiplex PCR reads and lists one entry per CDR3 protein. The data hold a few hundred thousand distinct CDR3 sequences, with about a sixth observed a single time. Together with thyroid ultrasound, orbital computed tomography, serum thyroxine and TRAb, clinical symptoms were used for diagnoses. Extraction of PBMCs used around 9.6 ml of fresh peripheral blood.

The source is a woman aged 40 to 50 with Graves' ophthalmopathy. V and J are TRBV12-3 or TRBV12-4 and TRBJ2-2; D gene ambiguous. Sequenced: blood. The CDR3 DNA reads as TGTGCCAGCAGTTTAGCCAGCGCCGGGGAGCTGTTTTTT. Translated, it gives CASSLASAGELFF.